There are many counts of the clone carrying this T cell receptor (beta chain). What it binds is unknown. TCRdb reanalysed the reads using MiXCR and keeps one entry per CDR3 protein. Of over 100,000 distinct CDR3 sequences listed, approximately 15% are singletons. These data originate in a study of T cell repertoires in cytomegalovirus infection. Whole-study context: Both CMV infection and a matching HLA type were indicated by public TCR beta signatures. Overall study findings and caveats: In two of eight donors, the top clonotype was HLA-C-restricted CMV-specific.

The V gene's germline CDR1 is ENHRY and CDR2 SYGVKD. The CDR3 runs to 15 residues. The V end lost 0 bases, the J end lost 0 bases, and 8 bases lay between the germline ends. This rearrangement joins TRBV10-3 to TRBJ1-2; D remains unclear. The sample taken for sequencing was PBMCs. The TCR comes from a human donor in good health (CMV status not recorded). Some clones in this sample may be carry-over from other donors' samples. Here the CDR3 DNA reads TGTGCCATCAGTGAGTCGCTGGGAGCTAACTATGGCTACACCTTC. Translating it yields CAISESLGANYGYTF.